The present T cell receptor beta chain was sequenced within a study of response to subunit inactivated influenza vaccine. Study-wide points: Authors suggested few new T cells are recruited by each seasonal influenza vaccination.

This clonotype was counted a few times. The antigen remains unidentified. The CDR3 loop spans 16 amino acids. The trim removed 4 bases at V and 4 bases at J, leaving 13 bases unmatched. Germline assignment: CDR1 SGHKS and CDR2 YYEKEE (reference sequence). TCRdb recomputed calls from the RT-PCR reads with MiXCR, one row per CDR3 protein. The repertoire has under 800,000 distinct CDR3 sequences, approximately 15% of them found once; the top ten carry 6% to 7%. The chain employs TRBV5-5 and TRBJ2-7; 8 nucleotides align to TRBD1. Material: PBMCs from blood, obtained 14 to 15 days before vaccination. The clonotype originates from a man aged 50 or older who received an inactivated influenza vaccine. The CDR3 region is CASSLGQASARYEQYF. CDR3 sequence (DNA): TGTGCCAGCAGCCTGGGACAGGCGTCGGCCAGGTACGAGCAGTACTTC.